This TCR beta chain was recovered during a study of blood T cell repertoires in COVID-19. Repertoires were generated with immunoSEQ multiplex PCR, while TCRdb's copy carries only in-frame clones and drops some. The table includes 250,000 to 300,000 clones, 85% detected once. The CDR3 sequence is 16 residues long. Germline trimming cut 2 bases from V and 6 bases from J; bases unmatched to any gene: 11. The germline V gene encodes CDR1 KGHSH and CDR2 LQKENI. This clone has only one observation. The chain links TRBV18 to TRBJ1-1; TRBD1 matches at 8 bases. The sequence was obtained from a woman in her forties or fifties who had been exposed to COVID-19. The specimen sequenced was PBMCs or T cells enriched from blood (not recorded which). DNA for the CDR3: TGTGCCAGCTCACCAAACCAACAGGGGGAGAGGCCTGAAGCTTTCTTT. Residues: CASSPNQQGERPEAFF.